This T cell receptor beta chain emerged from a study of tumor and adjacent non-tumor tissue in lung cancer. Study information: Samples averaged approximately 4.2 million productive TCRbeta reads each.

The CDR3 has 14 amino acids. Per the germline V gene, CDR1 is SGHAT and CDR2 is FQNNGV. No cell sorting was done before RNA was extracted from the tissue. Distant lung tissue was collected more than 3 cm away from the tumor edge. TCRbeta libraries were built with three rounds of nested PCR, modified from ARM-PCR. TCRdb used MiXCR to reprocess the multiplex PCR reads, holding one entry per CDR3 protein. The repertoire holds approximately 66,000 distinct CDR3 sequences, with 61% as singletons. As concerns this clonotype: An end of the junction differs from the germline gene, which may be a read error.

This receptor was taken from a man in his 70s with non-small cell lung cancer. The material sequenced was distant non-tumor lung tissue. The gene calls are TRBV11-2 and TRBJ1-5; TRBD1 aligns across 11 bases. The CDR3 coding sequence is TGTGCCAGCGGCCGGACAGGGGGCGGGCAGCCCCAGCTTTTT. As protein: CASGRTGGGQPQLF.